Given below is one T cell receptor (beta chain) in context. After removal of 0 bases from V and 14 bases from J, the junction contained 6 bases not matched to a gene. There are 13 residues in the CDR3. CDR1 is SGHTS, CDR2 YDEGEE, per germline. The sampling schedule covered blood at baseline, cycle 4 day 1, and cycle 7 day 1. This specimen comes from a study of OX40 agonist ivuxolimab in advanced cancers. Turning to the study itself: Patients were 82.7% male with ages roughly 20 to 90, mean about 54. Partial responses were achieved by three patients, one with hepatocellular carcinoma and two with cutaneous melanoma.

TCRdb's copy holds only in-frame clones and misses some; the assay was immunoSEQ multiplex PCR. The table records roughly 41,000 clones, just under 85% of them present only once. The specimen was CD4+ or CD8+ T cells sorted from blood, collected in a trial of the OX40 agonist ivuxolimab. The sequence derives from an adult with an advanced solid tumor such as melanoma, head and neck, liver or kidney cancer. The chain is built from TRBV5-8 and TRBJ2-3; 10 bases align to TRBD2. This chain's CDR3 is CASSLASSSGRYF. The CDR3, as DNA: TGTGCCAGCAGCTTGGCATCGTCTAGCGGGAGGTATTTT.